Below are 9 T cell receptor beta chains sequenced from a single sample in a study of blood T cell repertoires in COVID-19. Libraries were prepared by immunoSEQ multiplex PCR; TCRdb keeps only in-frame clonotypes and omits some of them. Of roughly 34,000 clones listed, around 80% are singletons. The specimen sequenced was peripheral blood. The receptors derive from a man at least 80 years old with acute or convalescent COVID-19.

The J gene is TRBJ2-3, the V gene TRBV5-1, with TRBD2 identical over 7 bases. Germline-derived CDR1 and CDR2 are SGHRS and YFSETQ. Unmatched junction bases numbered 10, after V lost 4 bases and J lost 2 bases. The CDR3 is 16 amino acids. The CDR3 is CASSPATSTNTDTQYF. CDR3 nucleotide sequence: TGCGCCAGCAGCCCAGCGACTAGCACCAACACAGATACGCAGTATTTT.

In its sample, this clone was seen a few times. This rearrangement joins TRBV5-1 to TRBJ2-5, with a weak D call TRBD1 (5 bases). This CDR3 comprises 13 residues. CDR1 and CDR2 (germline): SGHRS, YFSETQ. V lost 4 bases and J 5 bases, leaving 12 bases between the germline ends. The CDR3 is CASSEDTSETQYF. CDR3 DNA sequence: TGCGCCAGCAGCGAGGACACGTCCGAGACCCAGTACTTC.

V and J are TRBV27 and TRBJ1-5, with D perhaps matching TRBD1 (6 bases). The V end was cut by 7 bases, the J end by 7 bases, with 17 bases between. The germline V gene has CDR1 MNHEY and CDR2 SMNVEV (reference sequence). The CDR3 is 14 amino acids. The CDR3 nucleotides read TGTGCCAGCACCCCACAGGGAGTTGGGCAGCCCCAGCATTTT. Its protein product is CASTPQGVGQPQHF.

This chain joins TRBV5-1 and TRBJ2-7; tentative D call: TRBD2 (6 bases). This CDR3 is built from 15 residues. V lost 3 bases to trimming and J lost 0 bases, with 13 bases between them. The V gene's germline CDR1 is SGHRS and CDR2 YFSETQ. CDR3 loop: CASSSGTRYSYEQYF. In nucleotides, the CDR3 is TGCGCCAGCAGCTCCGGGACTCGCTACTCCTACGAGCAGTACTTC.

The chain is built from TRBV2 and TRBJ2-3; 8 bases match TRBD2. The CDR3 has 15 amino acids. The germline CDR1 and CDR2 sequences are SNHLY and FYNNEI. Trimming at V came to 8 bases and at J to 2 bases, leaving 9 bases not matched to a gene. This CDR3 reads CASSGASGFTDTQYF. DNA for the CDR3: TGTGCCAGCTCAGGGGCTAGCGGGTTCACAGATACGCAGTATTTT.

V gene TRBV4-2 combines with J gene TRBJ2-3; D unclear. The V and J ends lost 0 bases and 4 bases respectively, with 8 bases between them. CDR3 size: 14 residues. The germline gives CDR1 LGHNA, CDR2 YNFKEQ. The CDR3 reads CASSQEMAADTQYF. The CDR3 bases are TGTGCCAGCAGCCAAGAGATGGCGGCAGATACGCAGTATTTT.

The chain's CDR3 is CASSGITGGNEQFF. CDR3 DNA: TGTGCCAGCTCAGGGATCACAGGGGGGAATGAGCAGTTCTTC. The chain is built from TRBV18 and TRBJ2-1, with 8 nucleotides matching TRBD1. CDR3 size: 14 residues. V trimming: 5 bases; J trimming: 7 bases; junction bases outside the gene matches: 7. CDR1 is KGHSH, CDR2 LQKENI, per germline.

V usage is TRBV29-1 and J usage is TRBJ2-5; perhaps TRBD1 as D (5 bases). Germline V gene lookup returns CDR1 SQVTM and CDR2 ANQGSEA. V lost 5 bases and J lost 1, with 11 bases in between. The CDR3 is 13 amino acids. The CDR3 coding sequence is TGCAGCGTTCCACAGGACCCCCAAGAGACCCAGTACTTC. It encodes CSVPQDPQETQYF.

V is TRBV27 and J is TRBJ1-6, with a weak D call TRBD1 (6 bases). V lost 7 bases, J lost 6 bases, and 16 bases lay in between. Germline CDR1 is MNHEY and CDR2 is SMNVEV (reference sequence). CDR3 length equals 15 residues. CDR3 amino acids: CASKESDRFNSPLHF. CDR3 DNA: TGTGCCAGCAAGGAGTCCGACAGGTTTAATTCACCCCTCCACTTT.